The 10 T cell receptor beta chains reported below all come from one sample, sequenced in a study of blood T cells in healthy people across ages. Primed by a sample-barcoded 5' primer and a J-beta primer mix, a second PCR proceeded for about 7 to 12 cycles. TCRdb reprocessed the 5' RACE reads with MiXCR, giving one entry per CDR3 protein. The sample contains about 640,000 distinct CDR3 sequences, roughly 50% of which appear only once. Sequencing was carried out using blood. The source of these receptors is a man in his fifties or sixties in good health.

This clonotype was seen only a few times. The CDR3 sequence is CATSDPLNEQFF. The CDR3 bases are TGTGCCACCAGTGACCCCCTCAATGAGCAGTTCTTC. This chain joins TRBV24-1 and TRBJ2-1; D gene unclear. The CDR3 contains 12 residues. V was shortened by 4 bases and J by 6 bases, with 6 bases between the two germline ends. Germline V gene sequence: CDR1 KGHDR, CDR2 SFDVKD.

The chain uses TRBV29-1 and TRBJ2-3; the D gene is possibly TRBD2 (6 bases). The ends were cut back, 4 bases at V and 1 base at J, with 9 bases in the middle. This CDR3 region has 13 residues. Per germline, CDR1 SQVTM and CDR2 ANQGSEA. CDR3 amino acids: CSVVTGGTDTQYF. The CDR3, as DNA: TGCAGCGTTGTCACGGGAGGCACAGATACGCAGTATTTT.

The chain carries TRBV2 and TRBJ2-7; D may be TRBD1 or TRBD2 (6 bases each). Germline V gives CDR1 SNHLY, CDR2 FYNNEI. Trimming cost V 11 bases and J 2 bases, with 19 bases left between them. This CDR3 is 14 amino acids long. CDR3 sequence (DNA): TGTGCCGGGTCGGGGGCAGGCTTCCCCTACGAGCAGTACTTC. Residues: CAGSGAGFPYEQYF.

The chain uses TRBV24-1 and TRBJ2-4; D uncertain. The CDR3 has 11 residues. The germline V and J ends were trimmed by 2 bases and 13 bases, with 8 bases remaining between them. Germline CDR1 reads KGHDR; CDR2 reads SFDVKD. The chain's CDR3 is CATSDSVFQYF. CDR3 nucleotide sequence: TGTGCCACCAGTGATTCAGTGTTCCAGTACTTC.

This clonotype has more than one count but fewer than ten. CDR3 loop: CASSLGVPTGELFF. The CDR3 DNA sequence: TGTGCCAGCAGCTTAGGGGTGCCGACCGGGGAGCTGTTTTTT. V gene TRBV7-2 combines with J gene TRBJ2-2; D is unclear. Germline lookup yields CDR1 SGHTA and CDR2 FQGNSA. This CDR3 is built from 14 residues. V was clipped by 1 base and J by 5 bases, with 8 bases between them.

The J gene is TRBJ2-3, the V gene TRBV20-1, with D maybe TRBD2 (7 bases). The germline V gene has CDR1 DFQATT and CDR2 SNEGSKA (reference sequence). The CDR3 sequence is 13 residues long. V shed 6 bases and J shed 5 bases, with 15 bases lying between them. CDR3: CSAGGRGGDTQYF. CDR3 sequence (DNA): TGCAGTGCCGGGGGGAGAGGGGGAGATACGCAGTATTTT.

The chain combines TRBV7-9 with TRBJ2-1; D gene uncertain. The CDR3 sequence is 15 residues long. Germline lookup yields CDR1 SEHNR and CDR2 FQNEAQ (reference sequence). V shed 4 bases and J shed 0 bases, with 10 bases lying between them. CDR3 in amino acids: CASSSQRDSYNEQFF. For the CDR3, the DNA is TGTGCCAGCAGCTCCCAGCGCGACTCCTACAATGAGCAGTTCTTC.

The chain links TRBV28 to TRBJ2-5; D possibly corresponds to TRBD2 (6 bases). V lost 4 bases to trimming and J lost 4 bases, with 19 bases between them. The CDR3 consists of 16 residues. Germline V gives CDR1 MDHEN, CDR2 SYDVKM. The CDR3 DNA sequence: TGTGCCAGCAGTTCCCGGGCCTTAGGAGGGGCAGAGACCCAGTACTTC. It specifies CASSSRALGGAETQYF.

This chain links TRBV24-1 with TRBJ2-3; 7 bases fit TRBD1. Germline V gene sequence: CDR1 KGHDR, CDR2 SFDVKD. V dropped 3 bases and J dropped 3; count of bases not matched to a gene: 8. This CDR3 has 16 residues. This CDR3 reads CATSDHRAGGTDTQYF. DNA of the CDR3: TGTGCCACCAGTGATCACAGGGCAGGGGGAACAGATACGCAGTATTTT.

This clonotype has more than one count but fewer than ten. The chain joins TRBV2 to TRBJ1-1; the D is unclear. This CDR3 region has 13 residues. Trimming took off 7 bases at V and 4 bases at J, with 13 bases between the two ends. CDR1 SNHLY and CDR2 FYNNEI come from the germline V gene. The DNA of the CDR3 is TGTGCCAGCATTACATCGTGGAGCACTGAAGCTTTCTTT. Translating gives CASITSWSTEAFF.